The present entry profiles one T cell receptor beta chain with its context. Method: immunoSEQ multiplex PCR; TCRdb's copy keeps in-frame clones and lacks some. The sample lists around 230,000 clones; about nine tenths were seen once. This entry belongs to a study of blood T cell repertoires in COVID-19. The V end was cut by 0 bases, the J end by 0 bases, with 9 bases between. The CDR3 runs 16 residues. Per the germline V gene, CDR1 is SGHVS and CDR2 is FQNEAQ. The chain employs TRBV7-8 and TRBJ2-1; tentative D call: TRBD2 (6 bases). Source material: PBMCs or T cells enriched from blood (not recorded which). This clonotype was obtained from a woman in her 30s who had recovered from COVID-19. This CDR3 is CASSLATGSSYNEQFF. The CDR3 coding sequence is TGTGCCAGCAGCTTAGCGACCGGGAGCTCCTACAATGAGCAGTTCTTC.